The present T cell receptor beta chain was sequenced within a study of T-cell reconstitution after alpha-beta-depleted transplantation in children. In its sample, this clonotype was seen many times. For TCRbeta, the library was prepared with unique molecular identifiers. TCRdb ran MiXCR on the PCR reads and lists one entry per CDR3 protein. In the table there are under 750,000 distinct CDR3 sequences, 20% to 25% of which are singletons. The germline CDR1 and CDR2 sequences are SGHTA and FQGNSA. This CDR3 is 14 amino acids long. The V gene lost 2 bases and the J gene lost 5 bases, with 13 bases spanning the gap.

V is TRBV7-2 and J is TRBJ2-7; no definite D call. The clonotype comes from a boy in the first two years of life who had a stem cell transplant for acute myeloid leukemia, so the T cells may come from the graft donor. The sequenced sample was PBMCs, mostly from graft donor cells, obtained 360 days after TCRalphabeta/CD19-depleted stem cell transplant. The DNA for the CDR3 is TGTGCCAGCAGCTTAAGGCAGATGCCCCACGAGCAGTACTTC. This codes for CASSLRQMPHEQYF.